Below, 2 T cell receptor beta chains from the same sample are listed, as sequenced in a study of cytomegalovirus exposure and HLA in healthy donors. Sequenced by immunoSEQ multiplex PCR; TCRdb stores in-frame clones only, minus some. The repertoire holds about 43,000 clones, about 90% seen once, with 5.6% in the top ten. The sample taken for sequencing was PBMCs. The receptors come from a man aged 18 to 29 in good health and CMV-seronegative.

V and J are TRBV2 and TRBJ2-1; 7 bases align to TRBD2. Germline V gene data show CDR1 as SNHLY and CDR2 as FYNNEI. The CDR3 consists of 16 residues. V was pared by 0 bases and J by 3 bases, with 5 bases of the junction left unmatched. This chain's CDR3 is CASSEALSGFYNEQFF. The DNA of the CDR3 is TGTGCCAGCAGTGAAGCGCTTAGCGGGTTCTACAATGAGCAGTTCTTC.

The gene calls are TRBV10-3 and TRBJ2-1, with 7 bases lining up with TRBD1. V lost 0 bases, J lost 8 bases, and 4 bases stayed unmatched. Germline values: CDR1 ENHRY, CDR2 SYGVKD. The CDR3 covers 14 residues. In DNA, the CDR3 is TGTGCCATCAGTGAGTCGAACGACAGGGATGAGCAGTTCTTC. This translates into CAISESNDRDEQFF.